A single sample is the source of the 19 T cell receptor beta chains below, sequenced in a study of blood T cell repertoires in COVID-19. This table comes from immunoSEQ multiplex PCR, and its TCRdb copy is limited to in-frame clones, with some not included. The repertoire holds 40,000 to 45,000 clones, with roughly nine tenths as singletons. The sequencing input was peripheral blood. The receptors were sampled from a man aged 50 or older with active COVID-19.

The gene calls are TRBV28 and TRBJ2-3, with TRBD2 identical over 10 bases. Germline CDR1 MDHEN, CDR2 SYDVKM. This CDR3 contains 16 residues. The trim removed 3 bases at V and 1 base at J, leaving 4 bases unmatched. CDR3 bases: TGTGCCAGCAGTTTGGAAGCGGGAGGGCGCACAGATACGCAGTATTTT. Its protein product is CASSLEAGGRTDTQYF.

The rearrangement joins TRBV9 to TRBJ2-2; TRBD2 matches 12 bases. J lost 2 bases, V lost 3 bases, and 8 bases had no gene match. Germline CDR1 reads SGDLS; CDR2 reads YYNGEE. This CDR3 is built from 18 residues. The chain's CDR3 is CASSAELGLAGNTGELFF. Written as DNA, the CDR3 is TGTGCCAGCAGCGCTGAACTCGGACTAGCGGGAAACACCGGGGAGCTGTTTTTT.

This clone was detected once. This rearrangement joins TRBV6-2 or TRBV6-3 to TRBJ2-3; tentatively, D is TRBD2 (6 bases). The CDR3 has 15 residues. Germline V gene lookup returns CDR1 MNHEY and CDR2 SVGEGT. The V gene lost 5 bases and the J gene lost 0 bases, with 12 bases spanning the gap. CDR3 residues: CASSLRGTSTDTQYF. The CDR3 bases are TGTGCCAGCAGTCTACGGGGGACTAGCACAGATACGCAGTATTTT.

V is TRBV7-9 and J is TRBJ1-3; D unresolved. Germline CDR1 and CDR2: SEHNR and FQNEAQ (reference sequence). The CDR3 length is 14 residues. With 10 bases removed from V and 5 bases from J, the gap between germline ends came to 18 bases. In DNA form, the CDR3 reads TGTGCCATCGAGGACTGGGAGTTCCGAAACACCATATATTTT. Its translation: CAIEDWEFRNTIYF.

This rearrangement joins TRBV19 to TRBJ2-1, with 12 bases lining up with TRBD1. The CDR3 covers 15 residues. Germline V CDR1 and CDR2: LNHDA, SQIVND (reference sequence). Trimming at V came to 6 bases and at J to 9 bases, leaving 9 bases not matched to a gene. The CDR3 reads CASSTPGQGAGEQFF. The CDR3 DNA sequence: TGTGCCAGTAGCACTCCGGGACAGGGGGCCGGTGAGCAGTTCTTC.

The chain carries TRBV3-1 (or the pseudogene TRBV3-2) and TRBJ1-3, with D possibly being TRBD1 (5 bases). Looked up from germline, CDR1 is LGHDT and CDR2 is YNNKEL (reference sequence). Trimming stripped 4 bases from V and 4 bases from J, with 14 bases between. This CDR3 is built from 15 residues. CDR3 bases: TGTGCCAGCAGCCCCTCTGGGGGGGGAGGAAACACCATATATTTT. The encoded protein is CASSPSGGGGNTIYF.

CDR3 residues: CASSLTMTGDGTKFF. DNA for the CDR3: TGTGCCAGCAGCTTAACAATGACAGGGGACGGGACGAAGTTCTTC. V usage is TRBV7-3 and J usage is TRBJ2-1; the match to TRBD1 covers 8 bases. Germline CDR1 is SGHTA and CDR2 is FQGTGA. Trimming cost V 0 bases and J 14 bases; bases outside gene matches: 12. This CDR3 contains 15 residues.

The gene calls are TRBV13 and TRBJ1-3; the match to TRBD1 covers 7 bases. This CDR3 is 16 amino acids long. The V and J ends lost 5 bases and 4 bases, in that order; junction bases with no gene match: 11. Germline lookup yields CDR1 PRHDT and CDR2 FYEKMQ (reference sequence). CDR3 DNA sequence: TGTGCCAGCAGCGCCGACAGGGAGGACGTCGGAAACACCATATATTTT. Amino acid sequence: CASSADREDVGNTIYF.

This chain links TRBV7-9 with TRBJ2-5; maybe TRBD1 (6 bases). This CDR3 region has 14 residues. Between the trimmed V and J ends, which lost 5 bases and 5 bases, there was a span of 15 bases. Germline CDR1 and CDR2: SEHNR and FQNEAQ (reference sequence). CDR3 in DNA: TGTGCCAGCAGCATAACACAGGGCCTGGAGACCCAGTACTTC. Translated, it gives CASSITQGLETQYF. Full variable domain (rest looked up from reference TRBV7-9 and TRBJ2-5): DTGVSQNPRHKITKRGQNVTFRCDPISEHNRLYWYRQTLGQGPEFLTYFQNEAQLEKSRLLSDRFSAERPKGSFSTLEIQRTEQGDSAMYLCASSITQGLETQYFGPGTRLLVL.

The chain is built from TRBV5-1 and TRBJ1-2, with D uncertain. V was pared by 4 bases and J by 8 bases, with 18 bases between. The germline CDR1 and CDR2 sequences are SGHRS and YFSETQ. The length of the CDR3 is 14 residues. CDR3 protein: CASSPWGGQEGYTF. CDR3 DNA: TGCGCCAGCAGCCCCTGGGGAGGGCAAGAGGGCTACACCTTC.

The V gene is TRBV3-1 (or the pseudogene TRBV3-2), the J gene TRBJ2-7, with TRBD2 matching over 11 bases. V lost 4 bases to trimming and J lost 6 bases; unmatched junction nucleotides: 5. In germline, CDR1 is LGHDT, CDR2 YNNKEL (reference sequence). CDR3 length equals 14 residues. In nucleotides, the CDR3 is TGTGCCAGCAGCCCGACTAGCGGGAATCGCGAGCAGTACTTC. It is translated as CASSPTSGNREQYF.

CDR3 residues: CASSLVAHRGFTEAFF. CDR3 DNA: TGTGCCAGCAGCTTAGTAGCCCACAGGGGGTTCACTGAAGCTTTCTTT. This chain joins TRBV11-3 and TRBJ1-1; 8 nucleotides line up with TRBD1. V lost 1 base, J lost 4 bases, and 8 bases stayed unmatched. The CDR3 extends over 16 amino acids. Germline V gene sequence: CDR1 SGHNT, CDR2 YENEEA. The full variable domain, its missing parts supplied by reference TRBV11-3 and TRBJ1-1, is EAGVVQSPRYKIIEKKQPVAFWCNPISGHNTLYWYLQNLGQGPELLIRYENEEAVDDSQLPKDRFSAERLKGVDSTLKIQPAELGDSAVYLCASSLVAHRGFTEAFFGQGTRLTVV.

The gene calls are TRBV18 and TRBJ2-2, with TRBD1 matching 10 bases. Germline assignment: CDR1 KGHSH and CDR2 LQKENI. CDR3 length: 17 residues. Germline trimming cut 0 bases from V and 1 base from J; bases unmatched to any gene: 2. CDR3 loop: CASSPPWTGGNTGELFF. The CDR3 region has the DNA TGTGCCAGCTCACCACCCTGGACAGGGGGGAACACCGGGGAGCTGTTTTTT.

The chain uses TRBV5-5 and TRBJ1-1; D call uncertain. Germline lookup yields CDR1 SGHKS and CDR2 YYEKEE (reference sequence). V was clipped by 6 bases and J by 7 bases, with 16 bases between them. The CDR3 contains 13 residues. Here the CDR3 reads CASTPGSYSEAFF. The CDR3 region has the DNA TGTGCCAGCACCCCGGGGAGTTACAGTGAAGCTTTCTTT.

The genes are TRBV5-1 and TRBJ1-3; TRBD1 agrees at 10 bases. V gave up 4 bases and J gave up 4 bases; unmatched junction bases: 5. The V gene's germline CDR1 is SGHRS and CDR2 YFSETQ. The CDR3 length is 15 residues. This chain's CDR3 is CASSGGQGLGNTIYF. The CDR3 DNA sequence: TGCGCCAGCAGCGGGGGACAGGGGCTCGGAAACACCATATATTTT.

This sequence joins TRBV9 and TRBJ1-2; unclear D gene. V was pared by 0 bases and J by 2 bases, with 5 bases between. This CDR3 has 13 residues. CDR1 and CDR2 (germline): SGDLS, YYNGEE. The CDR3 loop reads CASSVEQNYGYTF. CDR3 nucleotide sequence: TGTGCCAGCAGCGTAGAACAGAACTATGGCTACACCTTC.

The CDR3 DNA reads as TGCGCCAGCAGCCAAGTGATCTTTCGGTCGGTCGGGGAGCTGTTTTTT. Amino acid sequence: CASSQVIFRSVGELFF. The rearrangement uses TRBV4-3 and TRBJ2-2; D not resolved. The V gene lost 1 base and the J gene lost 7 bases, with 16 bases spanning the gap. The CDR3 has 16 residues. CDR1 and CDR2 (germline): LGHNA, YSLEER.

This rearrangement joins TRBV6-2 or TRBV6-3 to TRBJ2-7; perhaps TRBD2 as D (5 bases). The V gene lost 4 bases and the J gene lost 0 bases, with 13 bases spanning the gap. In germline, CDR1 is MNHEY, CDR2 SVGEGT. The length of the CDR3 is 15 residues. The CDR3 nucleotides are TGTGCCAGCAGTTCTTGGACTGGCAACTCCTACGAGCAGTACTTC. This translates into CASSSWTGNSYEQYF.

Only one count was recorded for this clone. V gene TRBV5-1 combines with J gene TRBJ1-6; 8 positions agree with TRBD1. The V segment lost 4 bases and the J segment 7 bases; nucleotides outside the gene matches: 4. CDR1 and CDR2 from the germline V gene are SGHRS and YFSETQ. The CDR3 covers 14 residues. In DNA form, the CDR3 reads TGCGCCAGCAGCCTCACAGGGGGGAATTCACCCCTCCACTTT. It is translated as CASSLTGGNSPLHF.